The rows below give T cell receptor beta chains drawn from one sample of a study of blood T cell repertoires in COVID-19. TCRdb's table, derived via immunoSEQ multiplex PCR, lists solely in-frame clones and lacks some. The table has some 190,000 clones, approximately 80% seen once. Sequencing used peripheral blood. The receptors stem from a human donor in a cohort sampled during active COVID-19. Both conserved end residues are part of each CDR3. Each record gives: clone size, J gene, V gene, D gene, CDR3 DNA, CDR3 protein. The D gene is left open where the match is weak. Only some rows state a clone size, as once, few, many or a class for expanded clones.

. TRBJ2-3 TRBV4-1 . TGCGCCAGCAGCCAAGAAAACGGCGGGGGCACAGATACGCAGTATTTT CASSQENGGGTDTQYF
. TRBJ2-7 TRBV27 TRBD1 TGTGCCAGCAGTCAATCTCGCGGGACAGGGCTCTACGAGCAGTACTTC CASSQSRGTGLYEQYF
. TRBJ2-7 TRBV6-5 . TGTGCCAGCAAGAGACGCCGGACAGACCCCTACGAGCAGTACTTC CASKRRRTDPYEQYF
. TRBJ1-1 TRBV28 . TGTGCCAGCAGTTTGTTAGGCGGCACTGAAGCTTTCTTT CASSLLGGTEAFF
. TRBJ2-3 TRBV5-4 . TGTGCCAGCAGCATATCGGCCAGGGGCACAGATACGCAGTATTTT CASSISARGTDTQYF
. TRBJ2-7 TRBV28 . TGTGCCACACGGGGATTATCCTACGAGCAGTACTTC CATRGLSYEQYF
. TRBJ2-1 TRBV27 TRBD1 TGTGCCAGCGGACAGGGTCCCTCTTACAATGAGCAGTTCTTC CASGQGPSYNEQFF
. TRBJ1-1 TRBV14 . TGTGCCAGCAGCCAAGATGAGAGGGGGACGGCTTTCTTT CASSQDERGTAFF
. TRBJ2-3 TRBV24-1 TRBD2 TGTGCCACCGAAACTAGCGGGACTAGCACAGATACGCAGTATTTT CATETSGTSTDTQYF
. TRBJ2-1 TRBV11-1 . TGTGCCAGCAGCTTGAGCGGAGGCGGAAACAATGAGCAGTTCTTC CASSLSGGGNNEQFF
. TRBJ1-1 TRBV25-1 . TGTGCCAGCAGTGACAACAGCCTGACTGAAGCTTTCTTT CASSDNSLTEAFF
. TRBJ2-5 TRBV7-9 TRBD2 TGTGCCAGCAGTGCAACGAGCGGGATATCCCAAGAGACCCAGTACTTC CASSATSGISQETQYF
. TRBJ2-7 TRBV11-1 TRBD1 TGTGCCAGCAGCTTGGACAGGGGCTACGAGCAGTACTTC CASSLDRGYEQYF
. TRBJ1-4 TRBV10-3 . TGTGCCACGGCCCCACGACTAGGTGAAAAACTGTTTTTT CATAPRLGEKLFF
once TRBJ2-2 TRBV2 . TGTGCCAGCAGTGGAGGGATCCGAACCGGGGAGCTGTTTTTT CASSGGIRTGELFF
. TRBJ2-2 TRBV19 TRBD1 TGTGCCAGTAGGGGAACAGGGGGCGCGGCGGGGACCGGGGAGCTGTTTTTT CASRGTGGAAGTGELFF
. TRBJ1-1 TRBV5-1 . TGCGCCAGCAGCTTGGCGGGGGGGATTATCACTGAAGCTTTCTTT CASSLAGGIITEAFF
. TRBJ2-5 TRBV24-1 . TGTGCCACCAGTGTTGCGGGGGCACAAGAGACCCAGTACTTC CATSVAGAQETQYF
. TRBJ1-1 TRBV27 TRBD1 TGTGCCAGCAGTACAAGGACAGGAGCAATGAACACTGAAGCTTTCTTT CASSTRTGAMNTEAFF
few TRBJ2-1 TRBV19 TRBD2 TGTGCCAGTAGTTGGGGAATTAGCGGGAGATCTAATGAGCAGTTCTTC CASSWGISGRSNEQFF
. TRBJ2-2 TRBV15 . TGTGCCACCAGCAGAGAACAGGGGAACACCGGGGAGCTGTTTTTT CATSREQGNTGELFF
. TRBJ2-4 TRBV5-1 . TGCGCCAGCAGCTTGCGGGGAGGAAACATTCAGTACTTC CASSLRGGNIQYF
. TRBJ2-3 TRBV30 TRBD2 TGTGCCTGGAGTGTTCGGGGAGGGGTGGATACGCAGTATTTT CAWSVRGGVDTQYF
. TRBJ1-1 TRBV18 . TGTGCCAGCTCACCGGGCCAAACTGAAGCTTTCTTT CASSPGQTEAFF
. TRBJ2-7 TRBV28 . TGTGCCAGCAGTCCCCCGGGGGGCAGGAGATTTTACGAGCAGTACTTC CASSPPGGRRFYEQYF
. TRBJ1-1 TRBV19 TRBD1 TGTGCCAGTAGTATTACAGGGGGCCGGACTGAAGCTTTCTTT CASSITGGRTEAFF